Listed here are 28 T cell receptor beta chains from one sample, sequenced in a study of cytomegalovirus exposure and HLA in healthy donors. This PCR relied on a set of 60 Vbeta primers and 13 Jbeta primers. Here immunoSEQ multiplex PCR was the method, and the copy in TCRdb shows in-frame clones only, minus some. This specimen shows 96,000 or so clones; the ten leading clones hold 5.5%. The specimen sequenced was PBMCs. The receptor source for this set is a girl aged 5-17 years in good health and CMV-seropositive.

The chain links TRBV7-9 to TRBJ2-5; possible D gene TRBD1, 6 bases. This CDR3 has 15 amino acids. V was trimmed by 6 bases and J by 7 bases, leaving 21 bases between them. Looked up from germline, CDR1 is SEHNR and CDR2 is FQNEAQ (reference sequence). CDR3 sequence: CASSFGQTFGGTQYF. CDR3 DNA sequence: TGTGCCAGCAGTTTCGGACAGACTTTCGGCGGGACCCAGTACTTC.

The V call is TRBV6-5, the J call TRBJ1-2, with TRBD1 matching over 10 bases. Germline V gene sequence: CDR1 MNHEY, CDR2 SVGAGI. This CDR3 has 15 amino acids. J lost 8 bases, V lost 5 bases, and 11 bases had no gene match. CDR3 nucleotides: TGTGCCAGCAGTCGACCCGGGACAGGGGACAGCGGCTACACCTTC. This codes for CASSRPGTGDSGYTF.

Details on this clone: The junction and the germline gene differ at one end; a read error may be behind it. The V call is TRBV6-5, the J call TRBJ2-1; tentative D call: TRBD2 (5 bases). The CDR3 spans 16 residues. The germline gives CDR1 MNHEY, CDR2 SVGAGI. The CDR3 region is CASSYIMGSSDNEQFF. The CDR3 nucleotides read TGTGCCAGCAGTTACATCATGGGGAGCTCCGACAATGAGCAGTTCTTC.

The gene calls are TRBV5-1 and TRBJ2-2; TRBD2 matches 11 bases. V dropped 5 bases and J dropped 4; count of bases not matched to a gene: 16. This CDR3 is 19 amino acids long. CDR1 and CDR2 from the germline V gene are SGHRS and YFSETQ. CDR3 loop: CASSSLAASGGPSTGELFF. CDR3 DNA: TGCGCCAGCAGTAGCTTGGCAGCTAGCGGGGGGCCTAGCACCGGGGAGCTGTTTTTT.

The chain couples TRBV5-1 to TRBJ2-3, with TRBD1 matching over 8 bases. The V gene's germline CDR1 is SGHRS and CDR2 YFSETQ. The ends lost 2 bases at V and 0 bases at J; junction bases unmatched: 8. The CDR3 totals 17 residues. The CDR3 DNA is TGCGCCAGCAGCTTATCTTCCGGGACAGGAAGCACAGATACGCAGTATTTT. Translation: CASSLSSGTGSTDTQYF.

Notes on this clone: Other DNA sequences in this sample translate to the same CDR3. The V call is TRBV5-6, the J call TRBJ1-1; D remains ambiguous. The CDR3 is 14 amino acids. Per germline, CDR1 SGHDT and CDR2 YYEEEE. V lost 4 bases and J 1 base, leaving 11 bases between the germline ends. The CDR3 coding sequence is TGTGCCAGCAGCAGAGGTACGGGGAACACTGAAGCTTTCTTT. As protein: CASSRGTGNTEAFF.

The CDR3 loop is CASSQGMGAGGVVGYTF. DNA of the CDR3: TGCGCCAGCAGCCAAGGAATGGGGGCAGGGGGCGTAGTTGGCTACACCTTC. The V gene is TRBV4-3, the J gene TRBJ1-2, with 8 bases matching TRBD1. From germline, CDR1 is LGHNA and CDR2 YSLEER. Germline trimming cut 1 base from V and 7 bases from J; bases unmatched to any gene: 14. The CDR3 is 17 residues long.

The V call is TRBV6-5, the J call TRBJ2-7; D is unclear. The V and J ends lost 2 bases and 5 bases respectively, with 13 bases between them. This CDR3 comprises 14 residues. The V gene's germline CDR1 is MNHEY and CDR2 SVGAGI. CDR3 residues: CASSYGPGLDEQYF. CDR3 nucleotides: TGTGCCAGCAGTTACGGCCCTGGTTTGGACGAGCAGTACTTC.

The genes are TRBV2 and TRBJ2-7; 7 bases map to TRBD1. The CDR3 runs 14 residues. The V segment lost 7 bases and the J segment 0 bases; nucleotides outside the gene matches: 6. Per germline, CDR1 SNHLY and CDR2 FYNNEI. The CDR3 region has the DNA TGTGCCAGCACGGGACAGACACCCTCCTACGAGCAGTACTTC. Protein product: CASTGQTPSYEQYF.

The chain uses TRBV19 and TRBJ1-2; D may be TRBD1 (5 bases). V lost 6 bases, J lost 5 bases, and 34 bases lay in between. The CDR3 covers 20 residues. Germline assignment: CDR1 LNHDA and CDR2 SQIVND (reference sequence). In DNA form, the CDR3 reads TGTGCCAGTAGGATAAATCCGGGGATCGGGGGAAGGGTGGAAAGGTATGGCTACACCTTC. Its translation: CASRINPGIGGRVERYGYTF.

Concerning this clone itself: Other DNA sequences in this specimen translate into the identical CDR3. V usage is TRBV9 and J usage is TRBJ1-6, with D unresolved. The CDR3 is 15 amino acids. The germline V gene encodes CDR1 SGDLS and CDR2 YYNGEE. Trimming cost V 4 bases and J 9 bases, with 17 bases left between them. CDR3 amino acids: CASSREGASSSPLHF. The CDR3 DNA reads as TGTGCCAGCAGCCGCGAGGGAGCTTCCTCTTCACCCCTCCACTTT.

The chain links TRBV4-2 to TRBJ1-5; 7 bases fit TRBD1. Germline V CDR1 and CDR2: LGHNA, YNFKEQ. The J segment lost 5 bases and the V segment lost 0 bases, leaving 7 bases of the junction unmatched. The CDR3 consists of 16 residues. The CDR3 loop is CASSQEATGNHQPQHF. Here the CDR3 DNA reads TGTGCCAGCAGCCAAGAGGCGACAGGGAATCATCAGCCCCAGCATTTT.

This chain joins TRBV19 and TRBJ2-1, with TRBD2 matching 10 bases. Germline loops: CDR1 LNHDA, CDR2 SQIVND (reference sequence). The junction had 1 base not matched to a gene; V was cut back by 6 bases and J by 2 bases. The CDR3 contains 14 residues. CDR3 DNA: TGTGCCAGTAGGAGCGGGGGGGCCTACAATGAGCAGTTCTTC. This sequence encodes CASRSGGAYNEQFF.

The chain recombines TRBV11-3 with TRBJ1-6; the D gene is possibly TRBD1 (5 bases). Germline values: CDR1 SGHNT, CDR2 YENEEA. Trimming removed 4 bases at V and 10 bases at J, with 11 bases between. The CDR3 contains 13 residues. CDR3 nucleotide sequence: TGTGCCAGCAGCTGGGCATGGGGCTCACCCCTCCACTTT. Protein product: CASSWAWGSPLHF.

As for this clone: Other DNA sequences in this specimen translate into the identical CDR3. The V gene is TRBV28, the J gene TRBJ1-1; TRBD1 is a possible D gene (6 bases). This CDR3 is built from 12 residues. From germline, CDR1 is MDHEN and CDR2 SYDVKM. The V gene lost 6 bases and the J gene lost 1 base, with 6 bases spanning the gap. The CDR3 region is CASSRGNTEAFF. The DNA for the CDR3 is TGTGCCAGCAGCAGGGGGAACACTGAAGCTTTCTTT.

The chain is built from TRBV18 and TRBJ2-6, with D possibly matching TRBD1 (5 bases). Trimming shortened V by 3 bases and J by 0 bases, and 12 bases separated the two germline ends. Germline lookup yields CDR1 KGHSH and CDR2 LQKENI. The CDR3 length is 17 residues. The CDR3 reads CASSPQQAFSGANVLTF. CDR3 DNA sequence: TGTGCCAGCTCACCGCAACAGGCGTTCTCTGGGGCCAACGTCCTGACTTTC.

V is TRBV4-3 and J is TRBJ2-3, with 8 bases fitting TRBD2. The V gene's germline CDR1 is LGHNA and CDR2 YSLEER. The CDR3 runs 16 residues. V lost 2 bases to trimming and J lost 1 base; unmatched junction nucleotides: 5. CDR3 sequence reads: CASSQNTGGGTDTQYF. CDR3 DNA: TGCGCCAGCAGCCAAAACACGGGGGGGGGCACAGATACGCAGTATTTT.

The rearrangement joins TRBV19 to TRBJ2-7; unclear D gene. This CDR3 is 13 amino acids long. CDR1 and CDR2 from the germline V gene are LNHDA and SQIVND (reference sequence). Trimming took 5 bases from V and 3 from J, leaving 11 bases between them. CDR3 bases: TGTGCCAGTAGTGTGAACCGAGTCTACGAGCAGTACTTC. Translating it yields CASSVNRVYEQYF.

The chain recombines TRBV9 with TRBJ2-3, with 10 bases matching TRBD2. The CDR3 covers 12 residues. Trimming removed 4 bases from V and 14 bases from J; junction bases left unmatched: 7. From germline, CDR1 is SGDLS and CDR2 YYNGEE. In DNA, the CDR3 is TGTGCCAGCAGCCCCCGCGGGACTAGCGTGTATTTT. It translates to CASSPRGTSVYF.

V and J are TRBV7-9 and TRBJ1-2, with D perhaps matching TRBD1 (6 bases). Germline V lookup: CDR1 SEHNR, CDR2 FQNEAQ (reference sequence). The CDR3 is 14 amino acids. Trimming took 0 bases from V and 8 from J, leaving 13 bases between them. The CDR3 here is CASSLAGTKRGYTF. The CDR3 DNA follows: TGTGCCAGCAGCTTAGCCGGGACAAAACGAGGCTACACCTTC.

The V gene is TRBV4-3, the J gene TRBJ1-6; D may be TRBD1 (5 bases). This CDR3 region has 15 residues. The V gene lost 1 base and the J gene lost 10 bases, with 14 bases spanning the gap. Germline values: CDR1 LGHNA, CDR2 YSLEER. CDR3 sequence: CASSQVQGKGSPLHF. DNA for the CDR3: TGCGCCAGCAGCCAAGTGCAGGGAAAAGGCTCACCCCTCCACTTT.

Comments on this clone: At one boundary the junction diverges from the germline segment, which might be a read error. The chain employs TRBV18 and TRBJ2-2, with TRBD1 matching over 8 bases. This CDR3 contains 13 residues. Germline V gene lookup returns CDR1 KGHSH and CDR2 LQKENI. The CDR3 DNA reads as TGTGCCAGTTCACTACAGGGGGCCGGGGAGCTGTTTTTT. Its translation is CASSLQGAGELFF.

The rearrangement joins TRBV5-6 to TRBJ1-2, with a possible D match to TRBD1 (5 bases). The CDR3 contains 18 residues. Germline V gene sequence: CDR1 SGHDT, CDR2 YYEEEE. V lost 0 bases and J lost 2, with 20 bases in between. In DNA form, the CDR3 reads TGTGCCAGCAGCTTGGGAGTCGGGCAGGGAATCGGAAACTATGGCTACACCTTC. Amino acid sequence: CASSLGVGQGIGNYGYTF.

This chain connects TRBV5-4 to TRBJ2-2, with D tentatively TRBD1 (5 bases). V was shortened by 1 base and J by 0 bases, with 10 bases between the two germline ends. This CDR3 is 16 amino acids long. The germline V gene encodes CDR1 SGHNT and CDR2 YYREEE (reference sequence). CDR3 sequence reads: CASSLWQGPNTGELFF. The DNA for the CDR3 is TGTGCCAGCAGCTTGTGGCAGGGCCCGAACACCGGGGAGCTGTTTTTT.

The chain joins TRBV7-2 to TRBJ1-2; TRBD1 aligns across 8 bases. Germline values: CDR1 SGHTA, CDR2 FQGNSA. This CDR3 is 17 amino acids long. With 5 bases clipped from V and 8 bases from J, the junction kept 19 bases outside the gene matches. The CDR3 loop is CASSPRRTGTPTEGYTF. CDR3 coding DNA: TGTGCCAGCAGCCCTAGGCGGACAGGGACCCCCACGGAGGGCTACACCTTC.

The rearrangement joins TRBV29-1 to TRBJ2-5; TRBD1 is a possible D gene (5 bases). The CDR3 runs 12 residues. Germline CDR1 SQVTM, CDR2 ANQGSEA. Trimming removed 3 bases at V and 5 bases at J, with 10 bases between. The CDR3 coding sequence is TGCAGCGTTGAGACAGAACGGGAGACCCAGTACTTC. This codes for CSVETERETQYF.

This chain connects TRBV7-9 to TRBJ2-4; 9 bases match TRBD1. This CDR3 has 19 residues. Germline V lookup: CDR1 SEHNR, CDR2 FQNEAQ (reference sequence). With V trimmed by 1 base and J by 6 bases, 16 bases remained unmatched. This CDR3 is CASSLDGQGIPVAGNIQYF. CDR3 DNA: TGTGCCAGCAGCTTAGACGGACAGGGGATACCCGTAGCCGGAAACATTCAGTACTTC. The full variable domain, with the rest looked up from reference TRBV7-9 and TRBJ2-4, is DTGVSQNPRHKITKRGQNVTFRCDPISEHNRLYWYRQTLGQGPEFLTYFQNEAQLEKSRLLSDRFSAERPKGSFSTLEIQRTEQGDSAMYLCASSLDGQGIPVAGNIQYFGAGTRLSVL.

The chain has TRBV18 and TRBJ1-6; TRBD1 matches at 9 bases. CDR1 KGHSH and CDR2 LQKENI come from the germline V gene. This CDR3 region has 17 residues. V lost 2 bases, J lost 8 bases, and 10 bases stayed unmatched. The CDR3 reads CASSPLAGQGSDSPLHF. The CDR3 DNA follows: TGTGCCAGCTCACCATTGGCGGGACAGGGTAGCGATTCACCCCTCCACTTT.